Listed below are T cell receptor beta chains from one sample, sequenced in a study of blood T cells in healthy people across ages. TCRdb re-derived calls from the 5' RACE reads in MiXCR, one entry per CDR3 protein. The repertoire holds 650,000 to 700,000 distinct CDR3 sequences, with under 65% as singletons. The sequencing input was blood. The receptors were sampled from a woman of 80 years or more in good health. CDR3s include the opening cysteine and the closing phenylalanine or tryptophan. Fields, in order: clone size, J gene, CDR3 length, D gene, V gene, CDR3 protein, CDR3 DNA. The D gene is left open where the match is weak. A row's size may be missing; if present it is once, few, many or a size class.

clone size: .
J gene: TRBJ2-7
CDR3 length: 15
D gene: .
V gene: TRBV7-2
CDR3 protein: CASRKAGTVTYEQYF
CDR3 DNA: TGTGCCAGCAGAAAAGCCGGGACTGTGACCTACGAGCAGTACTTC

clone size: .
J gene: TRBJ2-4
CDR3 length: 13
D gene: .
V gene: TRBV20-1
CDR3 protein: CSAATNRKNIQYF
CDR3 DNA: TGCAGTGCGGCAACAAACCGCAAAAACATTCAGTACTTC

clone size: .
J gene: TRBJ2-2
CDR3 length: 14
D gene: .
V gene: TRBV9
CDR3 protein: CASTIDGGTGELFF
CDR3 DNA: TGTGCCAGCACCATAGACGGGGGCACCGGGGAGCTGTTTTTT

clone size: .
J gene: TRBJ2-1
CDR3 length: 18
D gene: TRBD2
V gene: TRBV5-1
CDR3 protein: CASSGGLAGGRSYNEQFF
CDR3 DNA: TGCGCCAGCAGCGGTGGACTAGCGGGAGGGCGTTCCTACAATGAGCAGTTCTTC

clone size: .
J gene: TRBJ2-7
CDR3 length: 14
D gene: TRBD2
V gene: TRBV15
CDR3 protein: CATSRAGASYEQYF
CDR3 DNA: TGTGCCACCTCAAGGGCGGGAGCGTCCTACGAGCAGTACTTC

clone size: many
J gene: TRBJ2-6
CDR3 length: 14
D gene: .
V gene: TRBV2
CDR3 protein: CASNLGAGANVLTF
CDR3 DNA: TGTGCCAGCAACCTTGGGGCTGGGGCCAACGTCCTGACTTTC

clone size: .
J gene: TRBJ2-6
CDR3 length: 16
D gene: .
V gene: TRBV28
CDR3 protein: CASSFMGGSGANVLTF
CDR3 DNA: TGTGCCAGCAGTTTTATGGGGGGCTCTGGGGCCAACGTCCTGACTTTC

clone size: few
J gene: TRBJ2-2
CDR3 length: 15
D gene: .
V gene: TRBV7-2
CDR3 protein: CASSGYGSSSGELFF
CDR3 DNA: TGTGCCAGCAGCGGGTACGGGTCGAGTTCCGGGGAGCTGTTTTTT

clone size: .
J gene: TRBJ2-7
CDR3 length: 14
D gene: TRBD2
V gene: TRBV5-1
CDR3 protein: CASSFSGNFYEQYF
CDR3 DNA: TGCGCCAGCAGCTTTAGCGGGAACTTCTACGAGCAGTACTTC

clone size: .
J gene: TRBJ2-3
CDR3 length: 14
D gene: TRBD1
V gene: TRBV28
CDR3 protein: CASNLQGNTDTQYF
CDR3 DNA: TGTGCCAGCAACCTACAGGGGAACACAGATACGCAGTATTTT

clone size: few
J gene: TRBJ1-1
CDR3 length: 12
D gene: .
V gene: TRBV7-2
CDR3 protein: CASSLGGAEAFF
CDR3 DNA: TGTGCCAGCAGCTTAGGAGGGGCTGAAGCTTTCTTT

clone size: .
J gene: TRBJ2-1
CDR3 length: 15
D gene: TRBD1
V gene: TRBV18
CDR3 protein: CASSLTDRGGNEQFF
CDR3 DNA: TGTGCCAGCTCACTAACGGACAGGGGGGGAAATGAGCAGTTCTTC

clone size: .
J gene: TRBJ2-5
CDR3 length: 14
D gene: .
V gene: TRBV7-3
CDR3 protein: CASSLTAGTNEQYF
CDR3 DNA: TGTGCCAGCAGCTTAACGGCAGGGACCAATGAGCAGTACTTC

clone size: many
J gene: TRBJ2-1
CDR3 length: 15
D gene: .
V gene: TRBV6-5
CDR3 protein: CASSPSQRIYNEQFF
CDR3 DNA: TGTGCCAGCAGCCCCAGCCAGCGGATCTACAATGAGCAGTTCTTC

clone size: .
J gene: TRBJ2-7
CDR3 length: 15
D gene: .
V gene: TRBV20-1
CDR3 protein: CSARDKGTLTYEQYF
CDR3 DNA: TGCAGTGCTAGAGATAAGGGGACACTTACCTACGAGCAGTACTTC

clone size: .
J gene: TRBJ2-5
CDR3 length: 14
D gene: .
V gene: TRBV7-2
CDR3 protein: CASSSALRIETQYF
CDR3 DNA: TGTGCCAGCAGCTCGGCCCTGAGGATCGAGACCCAGTACTTC

clone size: .
J gene: TRBJ2-3
CDR3 length: 16
D gene: TRBD2
V gene: TRBV9
CDR3 protein: CASSVLAGRNTDTQYF
CDR3 DNA: TGTGCCAGCAGCGTATTAGCGGGGCGCAACACAGATACGCAGTATTTT

clone size: many
J gene: TRBJ2-7
CDR3 length: 11
D gene: .
V gene: TRBV29-1
CDR3 protein: CSVGPRHEQYF
CDR3 DNA: TGCAGCGTTGGCCCGAGACACGAGCAGTACTTC

clone size: .
J gene: TRBJ2-3
CDR3 length: 13
D gene: .
V gene: TRBV27
CDR3 protein: CASSVEWADTQYF
CDR3 DNA: TGTGCCAGCAGTGTAGAATGGGCAGATACGCAGTATTTT

clone size: few
J gene: TRBJ2-3
CDR3 length: 15
D gene: .
V gene: TRBV5-1
CDR3 protein: CASSWMAGSTDTQYF
CDR3 DNA: TGCGCCAGCAGCTGGATGGCAGGTTCCACAGATACGCAGTATTTT

clone size: .
J gene: TRBJ2-1
CDR3 length: 13
D gene: .
V gene: TRBV7-9
CDR3 protein: CASEDQGYNEQFF
CDR3 DNA: TGTGCCAGTGAAGATCAGGGGTACAATGAGCAGTTCTTC

clone size: .
J gene: TRBJ1-4
CDR3 length: 18
D gene: TRBD1
V gene: TRBV7-9
CDR3 protein: CASSFTGTALRTNEKLFF
CDR3 DNA: TGTGCCAGCAGCTTTACCGGGACAGCGCTTAGGACTAATGAAAAACTGTTTTTT

clone size: many
J gene: TRBJ2-5
CDR3 length: 12
D gene: .
V gene: TRBV29-1
CDR3 protein: CSARPGQETQYF
CDR3 DNA: TGCAGCGCACGGCCAGGCCAAGAGACCCAGTACTTC

clone size: .
J gene: TRBJ2-3
CDR3 length: 15
D gene: .
V gene: TRBV20-1
CDR3 protein: CSANLVGHSTDAQYF
CDR3 DNA: TGCAGTGCGAACCTTGTAGGACATTCCACAGATGCGCAGTATTTT

clone size: .
J gene: TRBJ2-3
CDR3 length: 12
D gene: .
V gene: TRBV11-2
CDR3 protein: CASSLIVDTQYF
CDR3 DNA: TGTGCCAGCAGCCTCATTGTAGATACGCAGTATTTT

clone size: .
J gene: TRBJ1-5
CDR3 length: 15
D gene: .
V gene: TRBV12-3/TRBV12-4
CDR3 protein: CANRAQAGANQPQHF
CDR3 DNA: TGTGCCAACAGGGCCCAGGCAGGCGCCAATCAGCCCCAGCATTTT

clone size: .
J gene: TRBJ2-5
CDR3 length: 12
D gene: .
V gene: TRBV7-2
CDR3 protein: CASSLGATGQYF
CDR3 DNA: TGTGCCAGCAGCTTAGGGGCAACAGGGCAGTACTTC

clone size: many
J gene: TRBJ2-1
CDR3 length: 13
D gene: .
V gene: TRBV5-1
CDR3 protein: CASKASFYNEQFF
CDR3 DNA: TGCGCCAGCAAAGCTTCGTTCTACAATGAGCAGTTCTTC

clone size: .
J gene: TRBJ2-4
CDR3 length: 16
D gene: .
V gene: TRBV4-3
CDR3 protein: CASSQDGIDRKNIQYF
CDR3 DNA: TGCGCCAGCAGCCAAGATGGAATAGACAGGAAAAACATTCAGTACTTC